The sequence of this T cell receptor beta chain was determined in a study of cytomegalovirus exposure and HLA in healthy donors. Regarding the study as a whole: Later analysis associated a missense DCLRE1C variant with TCR beta V- and J-gene trimming.

Trimming took off 3 bases at V and 5 bases at J, with 10 bases between the two ends. CDR3 length: 13 amino acids. CDR1 is MDHEN and CDR2 is SYDVKM in the germline V gene. About this clone itself: Its antigen is currently unknown.

The PCR was carried out with 60 Vbeta primers and 13 Jbeta primers. Here immunoSEQ multiplex PCR was the method, and the copy in TCRdb shows in-frame clones only, minus some. The table for this sample gives around 150,000 clones. The chain combines TRBV28 with TRBJ1-2; a weak D match, TRBD1 (6 bases). Sequencing was carried out using PBMCs. The TCR was taken from a man aged 25 to 40 in good health and CMV-seronegative. The CDR3 region has the DNA TGTGCCAGCAGTTTCCGTCAGGGGTATGGCTACACCTTC. Amino acids: CASSFRQGYGYTF.